What follows are 32 T cell receptor beta chains derived from one specimen sequenced in a study of T-cell memory formation after mild COVID-19. TCRdb reprocessed the 5' RACE reads via MiXCR and lists one record per CDR3 protein. The sample holds a few hundred thousand distinct CDR3 sequences, approximately 25% seen once. Sequencing was performed on PBMCs or a T cell subset sorted from them (not recorded which). The receptor source for this set is an adult woman who had mild COVID-19 (a few samples of this study predate the infection). Cell type and time point are not known.

Only a few counts were recorded for this clonotype. This chain's CDR3 is CASRINSYEQYF. The CDR3 DNA sequence: TGCGCCAGCAGGATTAACTCCTACGAGCAGTACTTC. The chain employs TRBV5-1 and TRBJ2-7; D gene uncertain. Trimming removed 5 bases at V and 0 bases at J, with 6 bases between. Germline-derived CDR1 and CDR2 are SGHRS and YFSETQ. The CDR3 has 12 amino acids.

DNA of the CDR3: TGTGCCAGCAGCCAAGTAGGTGGAACGCAGTATTTT. It codes for CASSQVGGTQYF. The chain couples TRBV14 to TRBJ2-3; no clear D. Germline assignment: CDR1 SGHDN and CDR2 FVKESK. The CDR3 extends over 12 amino acids. Deletions cut 1 base from V and 9 bases from J, with 8 bases between.

The table lists this clonotype with a few counts. The chain joins TRBV25-1 to TRBJ2-6; the D call may be TRBD1 or TRBD2 (5 bases each). Between the trimmed V and J ends, which lost 3 bases and 2 bases, there was a span of 17 bases. The CDR3 runs to 18 residues. Germline values: CDR1 MGHDK, CDR2 SYGVNS. The chain's CDR3 is CASSEDPGRETGANVLTF. CDR3 DNA sequence: TGTGCCAGCAGTGAGGACCCGGGACGGGAAACTGGGGCCAACGTCCTGACTTTC.

The chain has TRBV7-9 and TRBJ2-3; 13 positions agree with TRBD2. Germline-derived CDR1 and CDR2 are SEHNR and FQNEAQ (reference sequence). After removal of 4 bases from V and 10 bases from J, the junction contained 11 bases not matched to a gene. CDR3 length: 16 amino acids. The CDR3 sequence: CASSSLAGLAGDAQYF. The DNA for the CDR3 is TGTGCCAGCAGCTCCCTGGCCGGACTAGCGGGAGACGCGCAGTATTTT.

This clonotype was counted a few times. The gene calls are TRBV30 and TRBJ2-3; D gene uncertain. The CDR3 runs 15 residues. Looked up from germline, CDR1 is GTSNPN and CDR2 is SVGIG (reference sequence). With 0 bases removed from V and 0 bases from J, the gap between germline ends came to 10 bases. CDR3 amino acids: CAWSVVRSSTDTQYF. Written as DNA, the CDR3 is TGTGCCTGGAGTGTAGTACGTTCTAGCACAGATACGCAGTATTTT.

The V and J genes are TRBV6-2 or TRBV6-3 and TRBJ2-3, with D perhaps TRBD2 (6 bases). Trimming left V 5 bases short and J 4 bases short, with 13 bases between. Looked up from germline, CDR1 is MNHEY and CDR2 is SVGEGT. This CDR3 spans 14 amino acids. CDR3 loop: CASSMGGFADTQYF. The CDR3 DNA is TGTGCCAGCAGTATGGGGGGTTTTGCAGATACGCAGTATTTT.

V and J are TRBV15 and TRBJ2-3, with D possibly matching TRBD1 (6 bases). This CDR3 has 13 residues. V lost 3 bases and J 4 bases, leaving 8 bases between the germline ends. Germline V gene data show CDR1 as LNHNV and CDR2 as YYDKDF (reference sequence). The CDR3: CATSRDSPDTQYF. For the CDR3, the DNA is TGTGCCACCAGCAGGGACAGCCCAGATACGCAGTATTTT.

This clonotype was counted between two and nine times. V gene TRBV27 combines with J gene TRBJ2-7, with TRBD1 identical over 10 bases. V trimming: 6 bases; J trimming: 6 bases; junction bases outside the gene matches: 8. The CDR3 length is 14 residues. Germline-derived CDR1 and CDR2 are MNHEY and SMNVEV (reference sequence). The CDR3 sequence: CASSRGTGEGEQYF. CDR3 DNA sequence: TGTGCCAGCAGCCGGGGGACAGGGGAGGGCGAGCAGTACTTC.

Points on this clonotype: At one boundary the junction diverges from the germline segment, which might be a read error. This chain joins TRBV14 and TRBJ1-1; D unresolved. This CDR3 has 15 amino acids. Germline CDR1 is SGHDN and CDR2 is FVKESK. CDR3 loop: CANSQEVRRNTEAFF. CDR3 DNA: TGTGCCAACAGCCAAGAGGTGCGGCGGAACACTGAAGCTTTCTTT.

The V and J genes are TRBV7-9 and TRBJ2-3; D gene unclear. Germline V gene lookup returns CDR1 SEHNR and CDR2 FQNEAQ (reference sequence). The CDR3 is 18 amino acids. The germline V and J ends were trimmed by 5 bases and 0 bases, with 21 bases remaining between them. CDR3 sequence (DNA): TGTGCCAGCAGCCCCTCCGAGTACTGGCTGTCTAGCACAGATACGCAGTATTTT. This translates into CASSPSEYWLSSTDTQYF.

This clonotype was detected a few times. The rearrangement links TRBV6-2 or TRBV6-3 to TRBJ1-5; D gene uncertain. The V and J ends lost 5 bases and 1 base respectively, with 21 bases between them. The CDR3 has 18 amino acids. CDR1 is MNHEY and CDR2 is SVGEGT in the germline V gene. In DNA form, the CDR3 reads TGTGCCAGCAGTACCACCTTTACGCACATCCCGAGCAATCAGCCCCAGCATTTT. It specifies CASSTTFTHIPSNQPQHF.

The genes are TRBV27 and TRBJ2-2, with D uncertain. V lost 3 bases and J lost 9, with 2 bases in between. Germline V gives CDR1 MNHEY, CDR2 SMNVEV (reference sequence). The CDR3 extends over 10 amino acids. The CDR3 loop is CASSFWELFF. The CDR3 DNA is TGTGCCAGCAGTTTCTGGGAGCTGTTTTTT.

This clonotype was detected only a few times. The chain links TRBV5-1 to TRBJ2-3; the D is unclear. The ends were cut back, 4 bases at V and 2 bases at J, with 17 bases in the middle. Germline loops: CDR1 SGHRS, CDR2 YFSETQ. The length of the CDR3 is 16 residues. This CDR3 is CASSLPGQQITDTQYF. The CDR3, as DNA: TGCGCCAGCAGCCTACCCGGCCAGCAGATCACAGATACGCAGTATTTT. Full variable domain (rest looked up from reference TRBV5-1 and TRBJ2-3): KAGVTQTPRYLIKTRGQQVTLSCSPISGHRSVSWYQQTPGQGLQFLFEYFSETQRNKGNFPGRFSGRQFSNSRSEMNVSTLELGDSALYLCASSLPGQQITDTQYFGPGTRLTVL.

The rearrangement joins TRBV12-3 or TRBV12-4 to TRBJ2-3; TRBD2 might be the D (6 bases). The CDR3 totals 16 residues. Trimming took off 0 bases at V and 1 base at J, with 11 bases between the two ends. The CDR3 loop reads CASSLARGGGTDTQYF. In DNA, the CDR3 is TGTGCCAGCAGTTTAGCGCGGGGCGGGGGCACAGATACGCAGTATTTT.

This clonotype showed up many times. The gene calls are TRBV20-1 and TRBJ2-3; 7 nucleotides align to TRBD1. This CDR3 is built from 16 residues. V was clipped by 0 bases and J by 2 bases; unmatched bases: 8. Germline V gene data show CDR1 as DFQATT and CDR2 as SNEGSKA (reference sequence). The CDR3 sequence is CSARDALGTDTDTQYF. The CDR3 region has the DNA TGCAGTGCTAGAGACGCCCTCGGGACAGACACAGATACGCAGTATTTT.

J is TRBJ1-5 and V is TRBV21-1. TRBV21-1 is recorded as a pseudogene. CDR3 size: 16 residues. CDR3 in DNA: TGTGCCAGCAGCAAAGTATGGACAGCGGTCTGGCAGCCCCAGCATTTT. This gives the protein CASSKVWTAVWQPQHF.

This clonotype was found many times. This chain links TRBV28 with TRBJ2-7, with 8 nucleotides matching TRBD2. CDR3 size: 15 residues. Germline V gene data show CDR1 as MDHEN and CDR2 as SYDVKM. The trim removed 6 bases at V and 1 base at J, leaving 8 bases unmatched. The CDR3 nucleotides read TGTGCCAGCAGCCCCCGGGGGGGAGGTTCCTACGAGCAGTACTTC. Translation gives CASSPRGGGSYEQYF.

The J gene is TRBJ1-1, the V gene TRBV5-1; no clear D. From germline, CDR1 is SGHRS and CDR2 YFSETQ. V was cut by 9 bases and J by 4 bases, with 10 bases left in between. The CDR3 sequence is 11 residues long. In DNA, the CDR3 is TGCGCCACCAAGGACGGCACTGAAGCTTTCTTT. It is translated as CATKDGTEAFF.

The chain combines TRBV6-2 or TRBV6-3 with TRBJ2-7, with 14 bases matching TRBD2. The germline CDR1 and CDR2 sequences are MNHEY and SVGEGT. This CDR3 has 17 amino acids. Losses at the gene ends were 2 bases for V and 5 bases for J; bases not matched to a gene: 8. The CDR3 nucleotides read TGTGCCAGCAGTTACGGTGGGACTAGCGGGAGAAGTAACGAGCAGTACTTC. Translated, it gives CASSYGGTSGRSNEQYF.

The chain has TRBV2 and TRBJ2-1; a possible D gene is TRBD1 (6 bases). V was clipped by 3 bases and J by 7 bases, with 13 bases between them. This CDR3 has 14 residues. CDR1 is SNHLY, CDR2 FYNNEI, per germline. The CDR3 DNA reads TGTGCCAGCAGTGATGGTACAGGGCGAAATGAGCAGTTCTTC. Protein: CASSDGTGRNEQFF.

The chain links TRBV24-1 to TRBJ2-2; possibly TRBD1 for D (6 bases). CDR1 and CDR2 (germline): KGHDR, SFDVKD. With 4 bases removed from V and 1 base from J, the gap between germline ends came to 6 bases. This CDR3 comprises 14 residues. CDR3 sequence (DNA): TGTGCCACCAGTGAACAGGGGAACACCGGGGAGCTGTTTTTT. Its protein is CATSEQGNTGELFF.

This rearrangement joins TRBV3-1 to TRBJ1-1; 8 bases fit TRBD1. There are 16 residues in the CDR3. V trimming: 4 bases; J trimming: 1 base; junction bases outside the gene matches: 8. The germline gives CDR1 LGHDT, CDR2 YNNKEL (reference sequence). The DNA for the CDR3 is TGTGCCAGCAGCCTCGCCGCCGGACAGGGGAACACTGAAGCTTTCTTT. Amino acids: CASSLAAGQGNTEAFF.

In this sample, this clonotype turned up a few times. The rearrangement joins TRBV7-2 to TRBJ2-5, with a possible D match to TRBD2 (6 bases). Trimming took off 4 bases at V and 4 bases at J, with 16 bases between the two ends. The germline CDR1 and CDR2 sequences are SGHTA and FQGNSA. The CDR3 length is 15 residues. The CDR3 DNA is TGTGCCAGCAGCTCCCGACGAAGGGGAGGAGAGACCCAGTACTTC. Amino acids: CASSSRRRGGETQYF.

In this sample, this clonotype turned up many times. The chain combines TRBV5-1 with TRBJ2-3, with 8 bases matching TRBD1. Germline V lookup: CDR1 SGHRS, CDR2 YFSETQ. J was trimmed by 6 bases and V by 4 bases; bases with no gene match: 7. The CDR3 covers 14 residues. In DNA form, the CDR3 reads TGCGCCAGCAGCATCTCAGGGGGCGCGGATACGCAGTATTTT. Protein sequence: CASSISGGADTQYF.

This sequence joins TRBV6-6 and TRBJ1-5; perhaps TRBD1 as D (6 bases). Between the trimmed V and J ends, which lost 6 bases and 0 bases, there was a span of 15 bases. This CDR3 spans 16 amino acids. CDR1 is MNHNY, CDR2 SVGAGI, per germline (reference sequence). The CDR3, as DNA: TGTGCCAGCAGCCGCATTAGGGGGGATAGCAATCAGCCCCAGCATTTT. Its translation: CASSRIRGDSNQPQHF.

This clonotype was detected a few times. The chain employs TRBV24-1 and TRBJ2-1, with a possible D match to TRBD2 (6 bases). Trimming left V 6 bases short and J 5 bases short, with 19 bases between. Looked up from germline, CDR1 is KGHDR and CDR2 is SFDVKD. The CDR3 has 16 amino acids. The CDR3 sequence is CATSPLGGLVDNEQFF. As DNA, the CDR3 is TGTGCCACCAGTCCCCTGGGGGGACTGGTAGACAATGAGCAGTTCTTC.

As to this clonotype: At one of its ends the junction is not consistent with the germline gene, which may arise from a read error. The CDR3 spells CARSQGQYSTDTQYF. CDR3 nucleotide sequence: TGTGCCAGAAGCCAAGGACAGTATAGCACAGATACGCAGTATTTT. The chain couples TRBV4-2 to TRBJ2-3, with D possibly matching TRBD1 (6 bases). The CDR3 runs 15 residues. Germline V lookup: CDR1 LGHNA, CDR2 YNFKEQ.

The chain recombines TRBV5-1 with TRBJ2-3, with D uncertain. The CDR3 contains 16 residues. V dropped 2 bases and J dropped 0 bases, with 13 bases sitting between them. Germline CDR1 reads SGHRS; CDR2 reads YFSETQ. The CDR3 DNA reads TGCGCCAGCAGCTTCGGCGGCAAAACTAGCACAGATACGCAGTATTTT. Translating gives CASSFGGKTSTDTQYF.

This clonotype appeared a few times. The chain uses TRBV20-1 and TRBJ2-5; 9 bases agree with TRBD2. Germline-derived CDR1 and CDR2 are DFQATT and SNEGSKA (reference sequence). The CDR3 loop spans 14 amino acids. CDR3 DNA sequence: TGCAGCGCCTTAGGCTTCCTAGCGGGGGAGACCCAGTACTTC. Its protein product is CSALGFLAGETQYF.

This clonotype was counted at least ten times. At one end, the junction sequence differs from germline, possibly due to a read error. The V and J genes are TRBV4-1 and TRBJ2-1; 14 nucleotides match TRBD2. The CDR3 runs to 17 residues. Germline CDR1 MGHRA, CDR2 YSYEKL. The CDR3 sequence is CASSSPGLAGEAGKTSF. As DNA, the CDR3 is TGCGCCAGCAGCTCACCGGGACTAGCGGGGGAGGCCGGAAAAACGTCCTTC.

This chain links TRBV7-9 with TRBJ2-6; no definite D call. The length of the CDR3 is 12 residues. The V gene's germline CDR1 is SEHNR and CDR2 FQNEAQ (reference sequence). The germline V and J ends were trimmed by 9 bases and 1 base, with 4 bases remaining between them. CDR3 loop: CARVSGANVLTF. The CDR3 DNA reads as TGTGCCAGGGTTTCTGGGGCCAACGTCCTGACTTTC.

The sample holds a few counts of this clonotype. The genes are TRBV24-1 and TRBJ2-2; possibly TRBD1 for D (6 bases). The CDR3 extends over 17 amino acids. V was shortened by 3 bases and J by 7 bases, with 20 bases between the two germline ends. Germline-derived CDR1 and CDR2 are KGHDR and SFDVKD. CDR3 protein: CATSDHAGESYGGELFF. DNA of the CDR3: TGTGCCACCAGTGATCACGCAGGGGAAAGTTATGGCGGGGAGCTGTTTTTT.